These 9 T cell receptor beta chains originate from one sample sequenced in a study of blood T cell repertoires in COVID-19. Here immunoSEQ multiplex PCR was the method, and the copy in TCRdb shows in-frame clones only, minus some. The table records under 350,000 clones, about 86% of them present only once. Material: PBMCs or T cells enriched from blood (not recorded which). The receptors were sampled from a woman aged 40 to 50 with acute COVID-19.

The chain has TRBV28 and TRBJ1-4; D is unclear. V lost 4 bases, J lost 4 bases, and 13 bases lay in between. The CDR3 loop spans 15 amino acids. The V gene's germline CDR1 is MDHEN and CDR2 SYDVKM. The CDR3 DNA reads as TGTGCCAGCAGTTACCGGGGTCCACTTAATGAAAAACTGTTTTTT. This translates into CASSYRGPLNEKLFF.

This clone has only one observation. The chain recombines TRBV21-1 with TRBJ1-1. TRBV21-1 is termed a pseudogene. This CDR3 contains 15 residues. The CDR3 here is CASLVEGALNTEAFF. The DNA of the CDR3 is TGTGCCAGCCTTGTTGAAGGAGCGTTGAACACTGAAGCTTTCTTT.

The chain links TRBV27 to TRBJ1-2; 7 nucleotides match TRBD1. The CDR3 consists of 15 residues. Germline V lookup: CDR1 MNHEY, CDR2 SMNVEV (reference sequence). Trimming cost V 0 bases and J 4 bases; bases outside gene matches: 5. In DNA, the CDR3 is TGTGCCAGCAGTTTATCGAGGGACAGCGGCTATGGCTACACCTTC. Translation gives CASSLSRDSGYGYTF.

In its sample, this clone was seen a few times. V and J are TRBV6-5 and TRBJ2-7; 7 nucleotides agree with TRBD1. The CDR3 is made up of 16 amino acids. CDR1 is MNHEY and CDR2 is SVGAGI in the germline V gene. Trimming removed 0 bases from V and 1 base from J; junction bases left unmatched: 6. The CDR3 spells CASSYSGQVNSYEQYF. The CDR3 nucleotides read TGTGCCAGCAGTTACTCCGGACAGGTAAATTCCTACGAGCAGTACTTC.

The rearrangement joins TRBV29-1 to TRBJ2-3, with a possible D match to TRBD2 (6 bases). The germline V gene has CDR1 SQVTM and CDR2 ANQGSEA. The CDR3 has 15 amino acids. V was cut by 6 bases and J by 2 bases, with 18 bases left in between. Here the CDR3 DNA reads TGCAGCGTCTTCCCGGGAGAGTGGTCCACAGATACGCAGTATTTT. It encodes CSVFPGEWSTDTQYF.

The rearrangement links TRBV27 to TRBJ2-3; 9 positions agree with TRBD2. The CDR3 covers 16 residues. V was pared by 5 bases and J by 1 base, with 7 bases of the junction left unmatched. Germline values: CDR1 MNHEY, CDR2 SMNVEV (reference sequence). CDR3 loop: CASSRIAGVGTDTQYF. The CDR3 nucleotides are TGTGCCAGCAGTCGAATAGCGGGGGTGGGCACAGATACGCAGTATTTT.

The chain has TRBV7-2 and TRBJ1-2; a possible D gene is TRBD1 (6 bases). Germline CDR1 is SGHTA and CDR2 is FQGNSA. V lost 5 bases, J lost 6 bases, and 13 bases lay in between. The CDR3 runs 13 residues. CDR3 region: CASSTRTADGYTF. For the CDR3, the DNA is TGTGCCAGCAGCACGAGGACAGCTGATGGCTACACCTTC.

The genes are TRBV19 and TRBJ1-4, with 10 bases that match TRBD1. Germline assignment: CDR1 LNHDA and CDR2 SQIVND (reference sequence). CDR3 length equals 16 residues. Trimming at V came to 9 bases and at J to 0 bases, leaving 7 bases not matched to a gene. CDR3 sequence (DNA): TGTGCCAGCCGGGACAGGGGACATGCAACTAATGAAAAACTGTTTTTT. It codes for CASRDRGHATNEKLFF.

The chain uses TRBV9 and TRBJ1-1; D call uncertain. The CDR3 runs to 16 residues. Trimming pared 7 bases from V and 0 bases from J, leaving 19 bases between. Germline V gene sequence: CDR1 SGDLS, CDR2 YYNGEE. Here the CDR3 DNA reads TGTGCCAGCCATAAGGCCGAGGCGTCGATGAACACTGAAGCTTTCTTT. Its protein product is CASHKAEASMNTEAFF. The variable domain in full, completed from reference TRBV9 and TRBJ1-1, reads DSGVTQTPKHLITATGQRVTLRCSPRSGDLSVYWYQQSLDQGLQFLIQYYNGEERAKGNILERFSAQQFPDLHSELNLSSLELGDSALYFCASHKAEASMNTEAFFGQGTRLTVV.